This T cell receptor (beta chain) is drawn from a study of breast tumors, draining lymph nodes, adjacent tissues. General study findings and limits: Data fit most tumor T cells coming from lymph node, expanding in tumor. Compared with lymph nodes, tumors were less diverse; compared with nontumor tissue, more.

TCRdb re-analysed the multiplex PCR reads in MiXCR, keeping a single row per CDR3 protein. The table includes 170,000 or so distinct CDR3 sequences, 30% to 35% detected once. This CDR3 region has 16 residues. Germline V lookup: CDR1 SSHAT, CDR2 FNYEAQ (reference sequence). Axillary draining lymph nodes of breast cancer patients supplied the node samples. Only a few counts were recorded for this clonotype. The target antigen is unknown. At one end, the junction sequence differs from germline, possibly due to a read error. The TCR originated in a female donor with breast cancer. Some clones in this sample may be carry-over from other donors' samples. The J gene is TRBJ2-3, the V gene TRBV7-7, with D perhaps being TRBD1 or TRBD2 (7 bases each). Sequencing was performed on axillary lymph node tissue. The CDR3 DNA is TGTGCTAGCAGCGCCGGGCAGGGGGGGTCCTACAATGAGCAGTATTTT. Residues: CASSAGQGGSYNEQYF.